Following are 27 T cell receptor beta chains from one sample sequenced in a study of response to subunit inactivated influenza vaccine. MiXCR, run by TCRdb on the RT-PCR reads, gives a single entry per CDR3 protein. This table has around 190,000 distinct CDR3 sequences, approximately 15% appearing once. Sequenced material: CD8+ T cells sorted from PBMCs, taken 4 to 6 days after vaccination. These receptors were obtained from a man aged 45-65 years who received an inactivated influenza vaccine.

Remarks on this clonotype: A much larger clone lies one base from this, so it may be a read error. The CDR3: CACSQGDFSTDTQYF. The DNA of the CDR3 is TGTGCCTGCAGCCAAGGGGACTTTAGCACAGATACGCAGTATTTT. The gene calls are TRBV3-1 and TRBJ2-3; a weak D match, TRBD2 (6 bases). Germline V gene lookup returns CDR1 LGHDT and CDR2 YNNKEL (reference sequence). The CDR3 is made up of 15 amino acids.

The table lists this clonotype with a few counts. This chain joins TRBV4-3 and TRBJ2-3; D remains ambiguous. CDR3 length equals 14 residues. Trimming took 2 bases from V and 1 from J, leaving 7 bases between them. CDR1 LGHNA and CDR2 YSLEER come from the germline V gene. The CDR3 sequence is CASSQYFGTDTQYF. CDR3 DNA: TGCGCCAGCAGCCAATATTTCGGCACAGATACGCAGTATTTT.

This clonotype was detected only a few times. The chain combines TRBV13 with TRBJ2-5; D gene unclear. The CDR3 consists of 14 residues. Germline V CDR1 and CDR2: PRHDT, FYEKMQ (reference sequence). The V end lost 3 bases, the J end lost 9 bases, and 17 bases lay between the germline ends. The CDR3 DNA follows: TGTGCCAGCAGCTTCCCGGGCTCCACTCCGGCCCAGTACTTC. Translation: CASSFPGSTPAQYF.

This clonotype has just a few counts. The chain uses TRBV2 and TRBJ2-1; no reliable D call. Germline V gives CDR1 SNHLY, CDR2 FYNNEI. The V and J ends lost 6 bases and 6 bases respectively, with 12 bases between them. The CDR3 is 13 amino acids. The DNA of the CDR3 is TGTGCCAGCAGAAGTCAATGGGTCAATGAGCAGTTCTTC. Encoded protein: CASRSQWVNEQFF.

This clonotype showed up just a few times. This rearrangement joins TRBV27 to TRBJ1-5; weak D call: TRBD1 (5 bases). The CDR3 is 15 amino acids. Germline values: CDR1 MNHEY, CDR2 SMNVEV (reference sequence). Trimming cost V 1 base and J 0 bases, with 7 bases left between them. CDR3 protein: CASSLLGDSNQPQHF. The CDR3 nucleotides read TGTGCCAGCAGTTTATTGGGGGATAGCAATCAGCCCCAGCATTTT.

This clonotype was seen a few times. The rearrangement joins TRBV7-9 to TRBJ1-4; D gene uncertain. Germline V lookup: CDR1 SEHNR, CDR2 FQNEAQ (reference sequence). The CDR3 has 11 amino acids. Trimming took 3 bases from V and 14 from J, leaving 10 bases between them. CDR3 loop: CASSLEGRLFF. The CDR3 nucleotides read TGTGCCAGCAGCTTGGAGGGTAGGCTGTTTTTT.

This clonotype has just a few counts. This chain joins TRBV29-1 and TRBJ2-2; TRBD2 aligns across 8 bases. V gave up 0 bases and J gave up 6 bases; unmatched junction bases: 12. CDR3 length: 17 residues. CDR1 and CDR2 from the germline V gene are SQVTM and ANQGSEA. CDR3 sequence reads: CSVEDGFGGVSPGELFF. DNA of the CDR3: TGCAGCGTTGAAGATGGGTTCGGGGGGGTGAGTCCCGGGGAGCTGTTTTTT.

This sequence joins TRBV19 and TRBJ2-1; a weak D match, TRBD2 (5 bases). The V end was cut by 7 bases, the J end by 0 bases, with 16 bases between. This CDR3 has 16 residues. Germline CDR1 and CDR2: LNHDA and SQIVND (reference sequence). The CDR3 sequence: CASMTDGISSYNEQFF. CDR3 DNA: TGTGCCAGTATGACGGACGGGATTAGCTCCTACAATGAGCAGTTCTTC.

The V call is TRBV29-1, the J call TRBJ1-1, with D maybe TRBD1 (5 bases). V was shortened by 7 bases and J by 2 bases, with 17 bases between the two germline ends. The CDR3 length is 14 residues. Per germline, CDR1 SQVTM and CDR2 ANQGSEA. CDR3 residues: CSAIQGTYNTEAFF. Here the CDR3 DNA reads TGCAGCGCCATACAAGGGACCTACAACACTGAAGCTTTCTTT.

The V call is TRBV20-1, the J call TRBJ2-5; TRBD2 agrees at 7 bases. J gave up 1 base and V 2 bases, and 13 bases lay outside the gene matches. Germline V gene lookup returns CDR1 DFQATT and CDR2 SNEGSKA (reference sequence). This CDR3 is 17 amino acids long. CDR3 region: CSARPNPSLALQETQYF. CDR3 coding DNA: TGCAGTGCTAGACCCAACCCCTCACTAGCGCTCCAAGAGACCCAGTACTTC.

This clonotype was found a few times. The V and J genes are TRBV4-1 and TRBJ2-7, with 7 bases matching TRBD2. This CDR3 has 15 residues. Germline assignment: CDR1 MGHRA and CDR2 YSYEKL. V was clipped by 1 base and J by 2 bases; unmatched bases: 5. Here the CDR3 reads CASSQGAGVTYEQYF. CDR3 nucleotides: TGCGCCAGCAGCCAAGGGGCGGGGGTAACCTACGAGCAGTACTTC.

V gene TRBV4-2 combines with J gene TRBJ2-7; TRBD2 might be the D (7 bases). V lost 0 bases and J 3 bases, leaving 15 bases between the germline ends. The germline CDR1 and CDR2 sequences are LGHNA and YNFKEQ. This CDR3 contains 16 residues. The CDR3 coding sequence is TGTGCCAGCAGCCAAGATTGGGGCGGGGGCGGCTACGAGCAGTACTTC. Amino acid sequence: CASSQDWGGGGYEQYF.

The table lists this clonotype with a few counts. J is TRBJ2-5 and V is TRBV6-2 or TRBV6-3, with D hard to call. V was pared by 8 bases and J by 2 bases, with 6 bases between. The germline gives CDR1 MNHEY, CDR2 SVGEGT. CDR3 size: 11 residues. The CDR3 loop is CASQRQETQYF. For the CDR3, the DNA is TGTGCCAGCCAGAGGCAAGAGACCCAGTACTTC.

DNA for the CDR3: TGCAGCGTTGTGTTCGGGTACCATGGCTACACCTTC. Its translation is CSVVFGYHGYTF. The chain combines TRBV29-1 with TRBJ1-2; no definite D call. The CDR3 covers 12 residues. V was shortened by 4 bases and J by 6 bases, with 12 bases between the two germline ends. Germline V gene data show CDR1 as SQVTM and CDR2 as ANQGSEA.

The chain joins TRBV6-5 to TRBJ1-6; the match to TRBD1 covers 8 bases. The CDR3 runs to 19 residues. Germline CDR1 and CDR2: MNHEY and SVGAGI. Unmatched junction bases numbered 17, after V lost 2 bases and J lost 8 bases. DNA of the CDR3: TGTGCCAGCAGTTACATTGGGCAGGGGGCGAAAGACGGGCATTCACCCCTCCACTTT. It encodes CASSYIGQGAKDGHSPLHF.

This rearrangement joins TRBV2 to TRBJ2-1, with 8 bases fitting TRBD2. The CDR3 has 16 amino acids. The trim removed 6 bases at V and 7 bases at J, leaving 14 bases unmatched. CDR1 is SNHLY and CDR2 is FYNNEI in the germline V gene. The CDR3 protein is CASSPGGLNLQNEQFF. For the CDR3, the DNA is TGTGCCAGCAGCCCGGGGGGGCTCAATCTACAGAATGAGCAGTTCTTC. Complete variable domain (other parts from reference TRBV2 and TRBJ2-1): EPEVTQTPSHQVTQMGQEVILRCVPISNHLYFYWYRQILGQKVEFLVSFYNNEISEKSEIFDDQFSVERPDGSNFTLKIRSTKLEDSAMYFCASSPGGLNLQNEQFFGPGTRLTVL.

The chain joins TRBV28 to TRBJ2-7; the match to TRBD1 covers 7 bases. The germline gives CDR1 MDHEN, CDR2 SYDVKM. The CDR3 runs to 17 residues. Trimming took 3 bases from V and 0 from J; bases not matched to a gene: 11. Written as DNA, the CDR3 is TGTGCCAGCAGTTTTGGGACAGCTAAAACCTTCTCCTACGAGCAGTACTTC. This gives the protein CASSFGTAKTFSYEQYF.

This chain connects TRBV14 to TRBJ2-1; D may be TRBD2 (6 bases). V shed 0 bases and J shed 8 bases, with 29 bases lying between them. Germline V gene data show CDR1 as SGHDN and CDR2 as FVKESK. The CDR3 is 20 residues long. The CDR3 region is CASSQDYPGTRTNGRDEQFF. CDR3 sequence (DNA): TGTGCCAGCAGCCAAGATTACCCGGGGACCCGGACTAACGGGAGAGATGAGCAGTTCTTC.

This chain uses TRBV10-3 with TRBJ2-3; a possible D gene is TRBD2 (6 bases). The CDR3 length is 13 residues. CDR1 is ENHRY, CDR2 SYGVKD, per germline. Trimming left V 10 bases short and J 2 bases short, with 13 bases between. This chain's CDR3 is CATGGGNTDTQYF. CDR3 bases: TGTGCCACCGGAGGCGGGAACACAGATACGCAGTATTTT.

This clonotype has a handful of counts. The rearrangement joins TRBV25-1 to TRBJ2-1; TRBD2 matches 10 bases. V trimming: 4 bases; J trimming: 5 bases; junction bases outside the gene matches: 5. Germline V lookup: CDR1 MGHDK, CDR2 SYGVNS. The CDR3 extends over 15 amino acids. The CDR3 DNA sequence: TGTGCCAGCAGTGGGCCGGGACTAGCGAACAATGAGCAGTTCTTC. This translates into CASSGPGLANNEQFF.

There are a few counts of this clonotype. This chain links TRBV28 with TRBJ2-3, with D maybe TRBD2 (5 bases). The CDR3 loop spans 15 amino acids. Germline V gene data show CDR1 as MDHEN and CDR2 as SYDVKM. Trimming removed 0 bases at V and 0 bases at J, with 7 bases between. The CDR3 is CASSLWTGSTDTQYF. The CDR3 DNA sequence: TGTGCCAGCAGTTTATGGACGGGGAGCACAGATACGCAGTATTTT.

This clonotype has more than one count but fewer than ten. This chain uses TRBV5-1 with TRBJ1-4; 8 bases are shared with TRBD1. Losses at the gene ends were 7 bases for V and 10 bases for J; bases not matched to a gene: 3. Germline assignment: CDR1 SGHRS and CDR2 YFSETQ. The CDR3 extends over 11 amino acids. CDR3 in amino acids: CASGQGGKLFF. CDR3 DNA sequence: TGCGCCAGCGGACAGGGCGGAAAACTGTTTTTT.

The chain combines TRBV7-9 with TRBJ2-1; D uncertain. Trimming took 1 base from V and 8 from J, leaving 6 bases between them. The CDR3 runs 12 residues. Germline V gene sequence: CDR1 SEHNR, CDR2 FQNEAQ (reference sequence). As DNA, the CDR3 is TGTGCCAGCAGCTTAGAATCATATGAGCAGTTCTTC. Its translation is CASSLESYEQFF. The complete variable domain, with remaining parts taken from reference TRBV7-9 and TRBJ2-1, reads DTGVSQNPRHKITKRGQNVTFRCDPISEHNRLYWYRQTLGQGPEFLTYFQNEAQLEKSRLLSDRFSAERPKGSFSTLEIQRTEQGDSAMYLCASSLESYEQFFGPGTRLTVL.

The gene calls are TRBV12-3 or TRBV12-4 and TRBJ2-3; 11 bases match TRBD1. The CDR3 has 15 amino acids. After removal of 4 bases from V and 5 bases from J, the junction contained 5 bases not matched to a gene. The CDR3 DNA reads TGTGCCAGCAGTTCGCCGGGACAGGGGGAAGATACGCAGTATTTT. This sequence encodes CASSSPGQGEDTQYF.

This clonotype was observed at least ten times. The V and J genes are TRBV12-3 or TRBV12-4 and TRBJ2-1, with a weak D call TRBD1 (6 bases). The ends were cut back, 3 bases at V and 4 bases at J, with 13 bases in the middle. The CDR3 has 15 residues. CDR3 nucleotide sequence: TGTGCCAGCAGTTTTCCGGGACACGTATACAATGAGCAGTTCTTC. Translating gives CASSFPGHVYNEQFF.

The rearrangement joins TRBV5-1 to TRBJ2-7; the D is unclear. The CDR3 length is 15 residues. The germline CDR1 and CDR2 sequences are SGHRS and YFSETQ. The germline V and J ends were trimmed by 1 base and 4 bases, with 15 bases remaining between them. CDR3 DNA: TGCGCCAGCAGCTTGCGAACGGGTCCTTTGTACGAGCAGTACTTC. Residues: CASSLRTGPLYEQYF.

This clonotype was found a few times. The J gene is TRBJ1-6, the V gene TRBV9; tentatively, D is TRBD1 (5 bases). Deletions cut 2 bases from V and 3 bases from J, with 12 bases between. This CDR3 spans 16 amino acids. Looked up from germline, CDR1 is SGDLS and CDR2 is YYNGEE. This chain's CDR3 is CASSVWQGNYNSPLHF. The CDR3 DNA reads TGTGCCAGCAGCGTCTGGCAGGGCAACTATAATTCACCCCTCCACTTT.